The rows below give T cell receptor beta chains drawn from one sample of a study of control samples from healthy donors and cancer patients. Libraries were prepared by immunoSEQ multiplex PCR; TCRdb keeps only in-frame clonotypes and omits some of them. Of 150,000 to 180,000 clones listed, about 94% are singletons. Sequencing was performed on blood. These receptors all stem from a man aged 35-49 years in good health. CDR3s include the opening cysteine and the closing phenylalanine or tryptophan. A D gene is named only where the DNA matches it firmly. A row's size may be missing; if present it is once, few, many or a size class.

j_call	d_call	clone_size	v_call	cdr3_aa	cdr3_nt
TRBJ1-2	TRBD1	NA	TRBV7-2	CASSHSPGTGSPYGYTF	TGTGCCAGCAGCCACAGTCCCGGGACAGGGTCACCCTATGGCTACACCTTC
TRBJ2-1	NA	NA	TRBV30	CAWNPGDNEQFF	TGTGCCTGGAATCCAGGAGACAATGAGCAGTTCTTC
TRBJ2-2	TRBD1	NA	TRBV2	CASSATGAGTGELFF	TGTGCCAGCAGTGCTACAGGGGCAGGCACCGGGGAGCTGTTTTTT
TRBJ2-1	NA	NA	TRBV25-1	CASSERGEFLYNEQFF	TGTGCCAGCAGTGAACGGGGAGAGTTCCTATACAATGAGCAGTTCTTC
TRBJ2-1	TRBD1	NA	TRBV29-1	CSVVGQVNEQFF	TGCAGCGTGGTCGGACAGGTCAATGAGCAGTTCTTC
TRBJ1-5	NA	NA	TRBV28	CASSLQWRNQPQHF	TGTGCCAGCAGCTTGCAGTGGAGAAATCAGCCCCAGCATTTT
TRBJ1-6	NA	few	TRBV2	CASSEALSGDPLHF	TGTGCCAGCAGTGAAGCGCTGAGTGGGGACCCCCTCCACTTT
TRBJ1-2	NA	NA	TRBV9	CASSPHPGGYTF	TGTGCCAGCAGCCCCCACCCAGGAGGCTACACCTTC
TRBJ1-6	NA	NA	TRBV11-2	CASSLTDVGPLHF	TGTGCCAGCAGCCTCACAGACGTGGGCCCCCTCCACTTT
TRBJ1-1	NA	NA	TRBV5-3	CARSCRGATEAFF	TGTGCCAGAAGCTGCCGGGGAGCCACTGAAGCTTTCTTT
TRBJ1-1	NA	NA	TRBV5-4	CASSSSMFGTEAFF	TGTGCCAGCAGCTCCTCGATGTTTGGAACTGAAGCTTTCTTT
TRBJ1-4	NA	NA	TRBV19	CASSISVPNEKLFF	TGTGCCAGTAGTATTTCAGTCCCTAATGAAAAACTGTTTTTT